Ten or more counts support the clone carrying this T cell receptor (beta chain). Its antigen is undetermined. This sample was included in a study of human T cells and chemical hapten exposure. Study information: Alopecia universalis, totalis or areata was present in patients who were mostly female. The study, taken as a whole, reports: Expanded TCRs showed more large CDR3 clusters than pre-sensitization or healthy control sets.

Library preparation tagged each individual cDNA molecule with a unique molecular identifier. TCRdb processed the RACE reads anew with MiXCR; each CDR3 protein has one entry. The data show around 300,000 distinct CDR3 sequences, about 7% seen once. Trimming took 2 bases from V and 2 from J, leaving 4 bases between them. The V gene's germline CDR1 is SGHTA and CDR2 FQGNSA. The CDR3 extends over 14 amino acids. Indicated time point: patch test 1, 2 weeks after DPC sensitization. The treatment is: therapeutic diphenylcyclopropenone sensitization with weekly scalp DPC. Sample donors consisted of patients with alopecia, aged 18 to 70 years, who were suitable for DPC.

This receptor was identified in a woman aged 18-29 years with alopecia areata. Some clones in this sample may be carry-over from other donors' samples. The J gene is TRBJ2-6, the V gene TRBV7-2; D gene unclear. The sample here was whole blood, taken in connection with sensitization to the hapten diphenylcyclopropenone (DPC). CDR3 protein: CASSLFPGANVLTF. In DNA, the CDR3 is TGTGCCAGCAGCTTATTCCCTGGGGCCAACGTCCTGACTTTC. The full variable domain, rest sourced from reference TRBV7-2 and TRBJ2-6, is GAGVSQSPSNKVTEKGKDVELRCDPISGHTALYWYRQSLGQGLEFLIYFQGNSAPDKSGLPSDRFSAERTGGSVSTLTIQRTQQEDSAVYLCASSLFPGANVLTFGAGSRLTVL.